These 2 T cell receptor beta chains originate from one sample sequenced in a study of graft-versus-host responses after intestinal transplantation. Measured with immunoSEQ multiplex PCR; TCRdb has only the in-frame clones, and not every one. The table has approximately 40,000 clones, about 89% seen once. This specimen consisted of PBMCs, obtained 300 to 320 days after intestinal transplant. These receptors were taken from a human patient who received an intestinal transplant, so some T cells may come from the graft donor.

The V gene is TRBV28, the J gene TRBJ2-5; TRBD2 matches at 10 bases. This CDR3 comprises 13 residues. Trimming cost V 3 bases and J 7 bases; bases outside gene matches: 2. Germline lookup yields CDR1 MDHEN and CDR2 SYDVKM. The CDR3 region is CASSFVAGGTQYF. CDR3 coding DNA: TGTGCCAGCAGTTTCGTAGCGGGAGGGACCCAGTACTTC.

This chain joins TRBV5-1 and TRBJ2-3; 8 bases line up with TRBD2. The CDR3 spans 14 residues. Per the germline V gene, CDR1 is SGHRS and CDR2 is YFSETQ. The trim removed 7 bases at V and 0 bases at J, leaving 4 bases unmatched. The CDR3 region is CASLRGGSTDTQYF. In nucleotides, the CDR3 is TGCGCCAGCCTCCGGGGGGGGAGCACAGATACGCAGTATTTT.